This T cell receptor beta chain was retrieved from a study of T-cell reconstitution after alpha-beta-depleted transplantation in children (dated by TCRdb to about 2016). About the investigation overall: The study quantitatively tracked T-cell immune reconstitution after TCRalphabeta/CD19-depleted allogeneic hematopoietic cell transplantation in children using TCR repertoire profiling.

From the germline V gene (reference sequence), CDR1 is DFQATT and CDR2 is SNEGSKA. CDR3 length: 13 amino acids, cysteine to phenylalanine. The kept DNA is CDR3 alone, 39 bases in frame from the first base. A distance of 13 bases separates the germline ends of V and J, which lose 8 bases and 2 bases respectively. Results and caveats for the whole study, not just this receptor: The frequencies of hyperexpanded clones fell over the following months, and after one year, T-cell counts and TCRbeta diversity were mostly attributed to newly produced T cells. In some patients, the high TCRbeta diversity seen at day 60 was put down to recipient T cells and intrathymic progenitors that had survived conditioning. About two months after transplant, the apparently early recovery of alphabetaT-cell counts reportedly depended on just several hundred clones that had expanded rapidly and came from non-depleted graft cells.

Remarks on this clonotype: Its target antigen remains unknown. Per-base qualities were not stored, and no clone one base away is much larger.

Taken with the paper, the label for treatment or condition translates to: allogeneic hematopoietic cell transplantation with graft depleted of TCRalphabeta T cells and CD19 B cells. The children who served as transplant recipients had been given grafts of TCRalphabeta/CD19-depleted allogeneic hematopoietic cells. The library came from PCR. Data came from an Illumina HiSeq 2500. Molecular barcoding was employed in the preparation of TCR libraries, with unique molecular identifiers being used to normalize TCRbeta repertoire quantification. The public sequencing data were trimmed at Q25 with fastp and processed into clonotypes with MiXCR by TCRdb, which kept only in-frame beta chains. Here each entry gathers all rows of one CDR3 protein and keeps the most common genes and DNA. The sample profile shows 800,000 to 1,000,000 distinct CDR3 sequences; roughly 31% of them were found once. The ten largest account for around 30% of the sample.

This receptor was obtained from a boy under three years old who had a stem cell transplant for SCID, so the T cells may come from the graft donor. Recombination connected TRBV20-1 to TRBJ2-4, with the D gene possibly TRBD1 or TRBD2, each one fitting 5 bases. The specimen comprised PBMCs, mostly from graft donor cells, sampled 360 days after TCRalphabeta/CD19-depleted stem cell transplant. The nucleotide sequence is given as TGCAGTCCCGCCGGGACCACCAAAAACATTCAGTACTTC. Its translation reads: CSPAGTTKNIQYF.